This T cell receptor (beta chain) was recorded in a study of CD8 T cells in Susac syndrome (dated by TCRdb to between 2019 and 2020). Broadly, across the study: The study used repertoire sequencing to test whether antigen drove CD8+ T cell activation and differentiation in Susac syndrome. Clonality of the CD8+ T cell repertoire was compared between roughly 13 healthy donors, roughly 14 Susac syndrome patients and under 16 multiple sclerosis patients.

From the cysteine through the phenylalanine, the CDR3 covers 14 amino acids. Only CDR3 DNA is held: 42 bases, read in frame from base 1. Deletion took 0 bases off V and 4 bases off J, with a span of 10 bases between the germline ends. CDR1 SGDLS and CDR2 YYNGEE were looked up in the germline V gene. With regard to this clonotype: Its antigen remains unidentified. It has no much larger one-base neighbor in the sample; base qualities were not kept.

RNA was extracted using the RNeasy kit, and roughly 0.5 to 1 microgram was reverse transcribed with random hexamers. The immunoSEQ multiplex PCR assay, which covers 54 Vbeta and 13 Jbeta segments, was used to amplify TCR beta CDR3 regions. To correct PCR amplification bias, a synthetic template baseline was used for both primer optimization and computational correction. The original pipeline was this. Reads were annotated to V, D and J genes per IMGT and analyzed with immunoSEQ Analyzer, keeping only productive sequences. To calculate clonality, Shannon entropy was normalized by log2 of the number of productive unique sequences and then subtracted from one. For each patient and control, public and private clones were evaluated within the 100 most prevalent clones. A clone was defined as Susac-specific if it was absent from the healthy and MS cohorts, from 1052 published viral clones and from other ImmuneACCESS disease sequences. TCRdb cleaned the public reads at Q25 with fastp, built clones with MiXCR and kept in-frame beta chains. Rows are unified per CDR3 protein, each entry keeping the most common DNA and genes. The V and J calls and clone size are TCRdb's, not the authors'. The sample profile shows some 150,000 distinct CDR3 sequences; 95% to 96% of them were found once. In total, the top ten clones hold 0.14% to 0.15% of the sample.

The full study reports these points: The study acknowledged that relatively few individuals were included in the TCR sequencing and HLA analysis.

Peripheral blood CD8+ and CD4+ T cells from healthy donors, Susac syndrome patients and multiple sclerosis patients were profiled by high-throughput TCR beta sequencing. The multiple sclerosis controls were treatment-naive patients whose relapsing-remitting disease, either stable or active, fulfilled the revised McDonald criteria. Bulk CD8+ and CD4+ T cells were purified by magnetic negative isolation, whereas CD8+ TEMRA cells were enriched by FACS. Blood was collected in EDTA tubes and processed within 24 hours, with PBMCs isolated through density gradient centrifugation. PBMCs intended for TCR sequencing were frozen in liquid nitrogen and were later thawed in a 37 degrees C water bath. Purity of sorted or isolated CD4+, CD8+ and CD8+ TEMRA cells was at least 90%.

The source material was CD8+ T cells from PBMCs. The rearrangement combines TRBV9 with TRBJ1-1; there is no confident call for the D gene. This TCR was sampled from a human donor with multiple sclerosis. In nucleotides, the sequence is TGTGCCAGCAGCGTAGGGCGGGTAGGCACTGAAGCTTTCTTT. This encodes CASSVGRVGTEAFF.